This T cell receptor (beta chain) appears in the sequencing data of a study of cytomegalovirus exposure and HLA in healthy donors. Study-level findings and limits: Being indistinguishable, some V segments were excluded, TRBV6-2 and TRBV6-3 among them. Later genetic work tied a missense DCLRE1C variant to beta-chain V and J trimming. Sequencing depth roughly uniform across donors was assumed in presence/absence analyses. Several top significant clusters appeared, in a later analysis, to be linked to common viral pathogens.

This clone was recorded only once. Its antigen is unidentified. Germline CDR1 and CDR2: MRHNA and SNTAGT. The V segment lost 8 bases and the J segment 7 bases; nucleotides outside the gene matches: 6. The CDR3 spans 14 residues. Primers: 60 Vbeta forward and 13 Jbeta reverse. Sequenced by immunoSEQ multiplex PCR; TCRdb stores in-frame clones only, minus some. This sample has some 65,000 clones, with 65% to 70% found just once. The chain couples TRBV6-4 to TRBJ2-3; 13 nucleotides match TRBD2. This sequence was found in a woman in her 30s in good health and CMV-seronegative. Sequenced input: PBMCs. This CDR3 reads CASALTSGGNTQYF. The CDR3, as DNA: TGTGCCAGCGCCCTGACTAGCGGGGGGAATACGCAGTATTTT.